A single sample is the source of the 24 T cell receptor beta chains below, sequenced in a study of CD8+ T cells in alopecia areata (dated 2018 in TCRdb). Library preparation employed the immunoSEQ multiplex PCR assay. RNA was extracted from all samples and reverse transcribed into cDNA, which served as template for TCR sequencing. The table was pulled from immuneACCESS by TCRdb, which kept in-frame rearrangements only. Such tables lose some clones; where checked, under half of the loss comes from unresolved V genes, and the rest has no known cause. The table for this sample lists approximately 210,000 clones; over 60% of them were counted only once. Around 4% of the sample goes to the ten largest clones. In light of the paper, this sample's time point label describes: less than five weeks on oral tofacitinib. The treatment or condition label corresponds to: oral pan-JAK inhibitor, 5-10 mg twice daily.

Source: CD4+ T cells sorted from blood, taken at week 4, from a patient treated with tofacitinib. The receptors here all came from a human donor with alopecia areata.

To note about this clone: This sample also contains other DNA sequences that code for the same CDR3. The chain couples TRBV29-1 to TRBJ2-1; D is unresolved. The V gene's germline CDR1 is SQVTM and CDR2 ANQGSEA. Trimming removed 4 bases from V and 2 bases from J, with 3 bases in between. The CDR3 consists of 11 residues. CDR3 region: CSVGTYNEQFF. The CDR3 nucleotides read TGCAGCGTTGGGACCTACAATGAGCAGTTCTTC.

V usage is TRBV11-3 and J usage is TRBJ1-3, with D maybe TRBD1 (6 bases). Trimming cost V 5 bases and J 9 bases, with 11 bases left between them. Germline CDR1 reads SGHNT; CDR2 reads YENEEA. This CDR3 is built from 12 residues. The CDR3, as DNA: TGTGCCAGCAGCCACCCGGGGGCCACCATATATTTT. As protein: CASSHPGATIYF.

The J gene is TRBJ2-6, the V gene TRBV19; no clear D gene. V dropped 10 bases and J dropped 0 bases, with 10 bases sitting between them. The CDR3 sequence is 14 residues long. Germline CDR1 and CDR2: LNHDA and SQIVND (reference sequence). CDR3 coding DNA: TGTGCCACCCGACCGGTCTCTGGGGCCAACGTCCTGACTTTC. Its translation is CATRPVSGANVLTF. Drawing the rest from reference TRBV19 and TRBJ2-6, the complete variable domain is DGGITQSPKYLFRKEGQNVTLSCEQNLNHDAMYWYRQDPGQGLRLIYYSQIVNDFQKGDIAEGYSVSREKKESFPLTVTSAQKNPTAFYLCATRPVSGANVLTFGAGSRLTVL.

As regards this clone: Other DNA sequences in the same sample also yield this CDR3. The chain has TRBV29-1 and TRBJ2-3, with TRBD1 identical over 9 bases. Germline V CDR1 and CDR2: SQVTM, ANQGSEA. J lost 3 bases, V lost 6 bases, and 1 base had no gene match. The CDR3 is 12 amino acids. CDR3 loop: CSVGQGTDTQYF. For the CDR3, the DNA is TGCAGCGTCGGACAGGGGACAGATACGCAGTATTTT.

The chain recombines TRBV11-3 with TRBJ1-6, with D possibly matching TRBD1 (6 bases). CDR1 and CDR2 (germline): SGHNT, YENEEA. Trimming pared 2 bases from V and 6 bases from J, leaving 11 bases between. This CDR3 is built from 15 residues. As DNA, the CDR3 is TGTGCCAGCAGCTTAAGTGCCAGGGGTAATTCACCCCTCCACTTT. Encoded protein: CASSLSARGNSPLHF. The full variable domain, its missing parts supplied by reference TRBV11-3 and TRBJ1-6, is EAGVVQSPRYKIIEKKQPVAFWCNPISGHNTLYWYLQNLGQGPELLIRYENEEAVDDSQLPKDRFSAERLKGVDSTLKIQPAELGDSAVYLCASSLSARGNSPLHFGNGTRLTVT.

The chain uses TRBV30 and TRBJ1-2, with D perhaps TRBD1 (6 bases). Between the trimmed V and J ends, which lost 0 bases and 5 bases, there was a span of 16 bases. The CDR3 contains 15 residues. Per the germline V gene, CDR1 is GTSNPN and CDR2 is SVGIG (reference sequence). The CDR3 protein is CAWSVTGASLYGYTF. The CDR3 DNA reads as TGTGCCTGGAGTGTAACGGGGGCGTCTCTGTATGGCTACACCTTC.

The chain is built from TRBV5-1 and TRBJ2-3; TRBD1 matches at 7 bases. This CDR3 spans 16 amino acids. J was trimmed by 0 bases and V by 3 bases; bases with no gene match: 7. Germline CDR1 SGHRS, CDR2 YFSETQ. The CDR3 protein is CASSSTGDGSTDTQYF. The DNA for the CDR3 is TGCGCCAGCAGCTCAACAGGGGACGGGAGCACAGATACGCAGTATTTT.

The J gene is TRBJ2-3, the V gene TRBV9, with D tentatively TRBD1 (6 bases). Trimming removed 0 bases from V and 11 bases from J, with 16 bases in between. The V gene's germline CDR1 is SGDLS and CDR2 YYNGEE. This CDR3 has 14 residues. The CDR3 nucleotides are TGTGCCAGCAGCGTAGGTGACAGGTTACCACTGCAGTATTTT. This codes for CASSVGDRLPLQYF.

The chain joins TRBV29-1 to TRBJ2-1, with TRBD1 matching over 12 bases. Looked up from germline, CDR1 is SQVTM and CDR2 is ANQGSEA. The V segment lost 6 bases and the J segment 7 bases; nucleotides outside the gene matches: 7. The CDR3 runs to 14 residues. CDR3 loop: CSVTPGQGANEQFF. In DNA form, the CDR3 reads TGCAGCGTCACTCCGGGACAGGGGGCGAATGAGCAGTTCTTC.

V and J are TRBV29-1 and TRBJ2-5; D perhaps matches TRBD2 (5 bases). The V and J ends lost 4 bases and 4 bases respectively, with 13 bases between them. The CDR3 is made up of 13 amino acids. Germline V gene sequence: CDR1 SQVTM, CDR2 ANQGSEA. This chain's CDR3 is CSVVRGIGETQYF. The CDR3 DNA sequence: TGCAGCGTTGTGAGAGGGATAGGAGAGACCCAGTACTTC.

This clone was detected only a few times. The V gene is TRBV2, the J gene TRBJ1-1; D ambiguous. This CDR3 has 13 residues. The V gene lost 8 bases and the J gene lost 1 base, with 11 bases spanning the gap. The germline V gene has CDR1 SNHLY and CDR2 FYNNEI. The CDR3 DNA is TGTGCCAGCCGGACGGAGAGGAACACTGAAGCTTTCTTT. Encoded protein: CASRTERNTEAFF. Full variable domain (rest looked up from reference TRBV2 and TRBJ1-1): EPEVTQTPSHQVTQMGQEVILRCVPISNHLYFYWYRQILGQKVEFLVSFYNNEISEKSEIFDDQFSVERPDGSNFTLKIRSTKLEDSAMYFCASRTERNTEAFFGQGTRLTVV.

This rearrangement joins TRBV6-5 to TRBJ2-6; D gene ambiguous. Trimming took off 7 bases at V and 4 bases at J, with 8 bases between the two ends. The CDR3 contains 13 residues. The germline V gene encodes CDR1 MNHEY and CDR2 SVGAGI. The CDR3 reads CASNKRGANVLTF. DNA for the CDR3: TGTGCCAGCAACAAGAGAGGGGCCAACGTCCTGACTTTC.

The V call is TRBV7-8, the J call TRBJ2-2; either TRBD1 or TRBD2 may supply D (6 bases each). Germline-derived CDR1 and CDR2 are SGHVS and FQNEAQ. The CDR3 length is 19 residues. V gave up 3 bases and J gave up 3 bases, with 23 bases separating them. CDR3: CASSFDFFRTKGDTGELFF. CDR3 in DNA: TGTGCCAGCAGCTTTGATTTTTTTAGGACTAAGGGGGACACCGGGGAGCTGTTTTTT.

This sequence joins TRBV6-5 and TRBJ1-2; D call uncertain. The CDR3 has 13 residues. Germline V gives CDR1 MNHEY, CDR2 SVGAGI. V lost 6 bases and J 5 bases, leaving 13 bases between the germline ends. CDR3 in amino acids: CASRLSLGYGYTF. CDR3 bases: TGTGCCAGCAGACTCAGCTTGGGGTATGGCTACACCTTC.

The rearrangement links TRBV23-1 to TRBJ2-5; D is unclear. TRBV23-1 is annotated as an ORF whose role is uncertain. This CDR3 comprises 13 residues. The V gene lost 7 bases and the J gene lost 5 bases, with 14 bases spanning the gap. The CDR3 DNA reads as TGCGCCAGCAACCCCGAGGTCCCGGAGACCCAGTACTTC. Translation: CASNPEVPETQYF.

The chain uses TRBV28 and TRBJ1-6; 7 nucleotides match TRBD1. The CDR3 spans 15 residues. Germline V gene sequence: CDR1 MDHEN, CDR2 SYDVKM. Germline trimming cut 6 bases from V and 11 bases from J; bases unmatched to any gene: 13. The CDR3 DNA sequence: TGTGCCAGCAGGGTAGGGACAGTGCCCGGGACACCCCTCCACTTT. Encoded protein: CASRVGTVPGTPLHF.

The genes are TRBV7-2 and TRBJ2-7, with D unresolved. Germline V gives CDR1 SGHTA, CDR2 FQGNSA. Trimming took off 5 bases at V and 0 bases at J, with 8 bases between the two ends. The CDR3 has 13 amino acids. The CDR3 DNA reads TGTGCCAGCAGCCCCCCCACCTCCTACGAGCAGTACTTC. The encoded protein is CASSPPTSYEQYF. Full variable domain (outside the CDR3, taken from reference TRBV7-2 and TRBJ2-7): GAGVSQSPSNKVTEKGKDVELRCDPISGHTALYWYRQSLGQGLEFLIYFQGNSAPDKSGLPSDRFSAERTGGSVSTLTIQRTQQEDSAVYLCASSPPTSYEQYFGPGTRLTVT.

The chain couples TRBV25-1 to TRBJ2-1, with TRBD1 matching 8 bases. Germline CDR1 and CDR2: MGHDK and SYGVNS. The CDR3 totals 15 residues. V was clipped by 4 bases and J by 6 bases; unmatched bases: 8. The CDR3: CASSVGQGASNEQFF. The CDR3 bases are TGTGCCAGCAGTGTCGGGCAGGGGGCGTCCAATGAGCAGTTCTTC.

The chain combines TRBV7-3 with TRBJ2-7; D assignment may be TRBD1 or TRBD2 (6 bases each). CDR3 length: 14 amino acids. Trimming removed 5 bases at V and 1 base at J, with 12 bases between. Germline V CDR1 and CDR2: SGHTA, FQGTGA. CDR3 nucleotides: TGTGCCAGCAGCCCGGGGGCGGGGTCCTACGAGCAGTACTTC. Translation gives CASSPGAGSYEQYF.

The chain uses TRBV30 and TRBJ2-1; TRBD2 aligns across 9 bases. The CDR3 totals 16 residues. Germline trimming cut 0 bases from V and 2 bases from J; bases unmatched to any gene: 5. Germline V CDR1 and CDR2: GTSNPN, SVGIG (reference sequence). The CDR3 here is CAWSVPGTSTYNEQFF. CDR3 in DNA: TGTGCCTGGAGTGTACCCGGGACTAGCACCTACAATGAGCAGTTCTTC.

The V gene is TRBV7-9, the J gene TRBJ2-7; D gene uncertain. Between the trimmed V and J ends, which lost 8 bases and 4 bases, there was a span of 6 bases. Germline CDR1 reads SEHNR; CDR2 reads FQNEAQ (reference sequence). The CDR3 consists of 10 residues. The CDR3 protein is CASAIYEQYF. The CDR3 DNA reads as TGTGCCAGCGCGATATACGAGCAGTACTTC.

This chain links TRBV10-3 with TRBJ2-7; D remains ambiguous. CDR3 length: 13 amino acids. Germline-derived CDR1 and CDR2 are ENHRY and SYGVKD. Trimming left V 5 bases short and J 2 bases short, with 10 bases between. This CDR3 reads CAISPGEPYEQYF. In DNA, the CDR3 is TGTGCCATCAGTCCAGGAGAACCCTACGAGCAGTACTTC.

The chain uses TRBV5-4 and TRBJ2-1; 7 positions match TRBD1. CDR3 length: 15 amino acids. The germline V gene encodes CDR1 SGHNT and CDR2 YYREEE (reference sequence). V was clipped by 4 bases and J by 8 bases; unmatched bases: 12. CDR3 sequence reads: CASSKTGTESDEQFF. In DNA, the CDR3 is TGTGCCAGCAGCAAAACCGGGACAGAGAGTGATGAGCAGTTCTTC.

A remark on this clone: Other DNA sequences in this specimen translate into the identical CDR3. V gene TRBV20-1 combines with J gene TRBJ2-7, with D perhaps TRBD1 (6 bases). The length of the CDR3 is 11 residues. V was shortened by 6 bases and J by 3 bases, with 9 bases between the two germline ends. The germline V gene has CDR1 DFQATT and CDR2 SNEGSKA (reference sequence). The chain's CDR3 is CSATRGYEQYF. The CDR3 DNA sequence: TGCAGTGCAACCAGGGGCTACGAGCAGTACTTC.